These 15 T cell receptor beta chains came from one sample sequenced in a study of spatial heterogeneity in lung cancer. TCRdb ran MiXCR on the 5' RACE reads and lists one entry per CDR3 protein. Of around 40,000 distinct CDR3 sequences listed, under 7% were seen once; the top ten hold 11%. The sample's time point: sample taken at primary tumor resection. From tumor, nontumor lung or frozen PBMC, whole RNA was taken unsorted for sequencing. The sequencing used PBMCs, collected at surgery. The receptors here all came from a male donor with early-stage non-small cell lung cancer.

The rearrangement uses TRBV5-6 and TRBJ2-5, with D unclear. The germline V gene has CDR1 SGHDT and CDR2 YYEEEE. Deletions cut 1 base from V and 1 base from J, with 8 bases between. The CDR3 loop spans 14 amino acids. The CDR3 coding sequence is TGTGCCAGCAGCTTGACGGCAGCCCAAGAGACCCAGTACTTC. This sequence encodes CASSLTAAQETQYF.

The chain uses TRBV2 and TRBJ2-7; maybe TRBD1 (6 bases). The germline CDR1 and CDR2 sequences are SNHLY and FYNNEI. The CDR3 loop spans 14 amino acids. V gave up 4 bases and J gave up 0 bases, with 10 bases separating them. This CDR3 reads CASSAGTLSYEQYF. The CDR3 DNA sequence: TGTGCCAGCAGTGCCGGGACACTCTCCTACGAGCAGTACTTC.

There are many counts of this clonotype. The chain is built from TRBV15 and TRBJ1-4; 7 positions match TRBD1. Germline assignment: CDR1 LNHNV and CDR2 YYDKDF (reference sequence). V lost 5 bases and J lost 5; bases outside the gene matches: 5. This CDR3 has 14 amino acids. The CDR3 is CATSPRQGNEKLFF. In DNA, the CDR3 is TGTGCCACCAGCCCCCGACAGGGAAATGAAAAACTGTTTTTT.

Notes on this clonotype: One base away lies a much larger clone, so this may be a sequencing read error. This rearrangement joins TRBV13 to TRBJ1-1, with 8 nucleotides matching TRBD1. Looked up from germline, CDR1 is PRHDT and CDR2 is FYEKMQ (reference sequence). This CDR3 region has 14 residues. CDR3 amino acids: CANSRDRMNTEAFF. CDR3 nucleotides: TGTGCCAACAGCCGGGACAGGATGAACACTGAAGCTTTCTTT.

In this sample, this clonotype turned up many times. This chain connects TRBV12-3 or TRBV12-4 to TRBJ2-3; no clear D. The CDR3 runs to 17 residues. V was pared by 2 bases and J by 8 bases, with 23 bases between. This CDR3 reads CASSLKRSDPTRATQYF. The CDR3 DNA is TGTGCCAGCAGTTTAAAGAGGAGTGACCCCACTCGGGCTACGCAGTATTTT.

This clonotype has at least ten counts. The V gene is TRBV11-3, the J gene TRBJ2-5; D may match TRBD1 or TRBD2 (5 bases each). Germline lookup yields CDR1 SGHNT and CDR2 YENEEA. Between the trimmed V and J ends, which lost 1 base and 7 bases, there was a span of 16 bases. The CDR3 is 15 residues long. The CDR3 spells CASSLGGTQSGTQYF. DNA of the CDR3: TGTGCCAGCAGCTTAGGAGGGACCCAATCGGGGACCCAGTACTTC.

In its sample, this clonotype was seen many times. V usage is TRBV11-3 and J usage is TRBJ2-2, with D unresolved. There are 14 residues in the CDR3. Germline V CDR1 and CDR2: SGHNT, YENEEA. Trimming took off 4 bases at V and 5 bases at J, with 11 bases between the two ends. The CDR3: CASSSLSMTGELFF. The CDR3 nucleotides read TGTGCCAGCAGCTCCCTATCCATGACCGGGGAGCTGTTTTTT.

The chain joins TRBV19 to TRBJ2-1, with D perhaps matching TRBD1 or TRBD2 (5 bases each). CDR1 is LNHDA and CDR2 is SQIVND in the germline V gene (reference sequence). Trimming took 5 bases from V and 7 from J, leaving 21 bases between them. The CDR3 loop spans 16 amino acids. In DNA form, the CDR3 reads TGTGCCAGTAGTCCACGGGACCGTCCTGTTGGTAATGAGCAGTTCTTC. Translation gives CASSPRDRPVGNEQFF.

The chain combines TRBV14 with TRBJ2-1; D call uncertain. From germline, CDR1 is SGHDN and CDR2 FVKESK. The CDR3 has 18 residues. Trimming left V 0 bases short and J 0 bases short, with 15 bases between. The CDR3 DNA sequence: TGTGCCAGCAGCCAAGACCACGTAGGGCAGGCCTCCTACAATGAGCAGTTCTTC. Translated, it gives CASSQDHVGQASYNEQFF. Complete variable domain (other parts from reference TRBV14 and TRBJ2-1): EAGVTQFPSHSVIEKGQTVTLRCDPISGHDNLYWYRRVMGKEIKFLLHFVKESKQDESGMPNNRFLAERTGGTYSTLKVQPAELEDSGVYFCASSQDHVGQASYNEQFFGPGTRLTVL.

This clonotype was detected ten times or more. V is TRBV29-1 and J is TRBJ2-7, with D maybe TRBD1 (5 bases). This CDR3 contains 12 residues. V was cut by 3 bases and J by 6 bases, with 12 bases left in between. Per germline, CDR1 SQVTM and CDR2 ANQGSEA. This chain's CDR3 is CSVDPGSGEQYF. The CDR3 DNA sequence: TGCAGCGTTGATCCAGGGTCCGGCGAGCAGTACTTC.

A note on this clonotype: A much larger clone differs from this one at a single base, so this may be a read error. V is TRBV5-1 and J is TRBJ1-4, with TRBD1 matching over 9 bases. V lost 1 base, J lost 8 bases, and 6 bases stayed unmatched. The CDR3 extends over 15 amino acids. Germline CDR1 reads SGHRS; CDR2 reads YFSETQ. CDR3 DNA: TGCGCCAGCAGCTTGAGGGACAGGGCGAACGAAAAACTGTTTTTT. The encoded protein is CASSLRDRANEKLFF.

This clonotype was counted many times. The chain employs TRBV20-1 and TRBJ2-7, with D uncertain. V was trimmed by 6 bases and J by 1 base, leaving 10 bases between them. CDR1 DFQATT and CDR2 SNEGSKA come from the germline V gene (reference sequence). This CDR3 has 12 amino acids. The DNA for the CDR3 is TGCAGTGCCCCCGGAAGGTCCTACGAGCAGTACTTC. This encodes CSAPGRSYEQYF.

This clonotype was picked up a small number of times. The junction and the germline gene differ at one end; a read error may be behind it. The chain recombines TRBV11-1 with TRBJ1-2; tentatively, D is TRBD1 (5 bases). This CDR3 is 13 amino acids long. CDR1 is SGHAT, CDR2 FQDESV, per germline (reference sequence). DNA for the CDR3: TGTGCCAGCAGCTTAGTGTGGGGGAGAGGCGACTACTTC. Its protein product is CASSLVWGRGDYF.

This clonotype was seen only a few times. The genes are TRBV20-1 and TRBJ1-3; no definite D call. Trimming removed 2 bases from V and 0 bases from J, with 8 bases in between. Germline assignment: CDR1 DFQATT and CDR2 SNEGSKA (reference sequence). This CDR3 is built from 14 residues. The CDR3 region has the DNA TGCAGTGCTAGATACGGCCACTCTGGAAACACCATATATTTT. Its translation: CSARYGHSGNTIYF.

This clonotype was observed many times. The chain has TRBV5-8 and TRBJ1-5; tentative D call: TRBD1 (6 bases). CDR3 length: 15 residues. In germline, CDR1 is SGHTS, CDR2 YDEGEE. V shed 5 bases and J shed 4 bases, with 16 bases lying between them. In DNA, the CDR3 is TGTGCCAGCAGTGCAGGGGAAGGTTTTAATCAGCCCCAGCATTTT. Translation: CASSAGEGFNQPQHF.